The source of this T cell receptor (beta chain) is a study of long-term antiretroviral therapy in people with HIV. Prior to DNA extraction, the samples held about 0.9-11 million cryopreserved PBMC. CDR1 is SGHDT, CDR2 YYEEEE, per germline. V was pared by 0 bases and J by 8 bases, with 8 bases between. The CDR3 has 13 residues. Survey-level resolution applied to immunoSEQ assay v3.0. Only in-frame clones appear in the TCRdb table, and some are missing; sequencing was by immunoSEQ multiplex PCR. The sample has some 34,000 clones; roughly 77% are singletons. The sample was unsorted PBMCs, taken 1.9 years after starting antiretroviral therapy. The chain links TRBV5-6 to TRBJ1-4; no firm D call. The TCR originated in a man between 18 and 29 years old with HIV. The CDR3: CASSLGVGEKLFF. In DNA, the CDR3 is TGTGCCAGCAGCTTGGGTGTGGGAGAAAAACTGTTTTTT.